This is a list of T cell receptor beta chains from one sample in a study of spatial heterogeneity in lung cancer. TCRdb itself ran the 5' RACE reads through MiXCR, one entry per CDR3 protein. This sample has tens of thousands of distinct CDR3 sequences, with roughly 12% found just once. Sequences were derived from PBMCs, sampled at surgery. These receptors all stem from a male donor with early-stage non-small cell lung cancer. CDR3s include the opening cysteine and the closing phenylalanine or tryptophan. Each record gives: clone size, D gene, J gene, V gene, CDR3 DNA, CDR3 protein. The D gene is left open where the match is weak. Clone size appears in some rows only: once, few, many, or a class for an expanded clone.

many | TRBD1 | TRBJ2-5 | TRBV23-1 | TGCGCCAGCAGTCAATCAGTACAGACAGGGCCTTGGGAGACCCAGTACTTC | CASSQSVQTGPWETQYF
NA | TRBD2 | TRBJ2-7 | TRBV5-6 | TGTGCCAGCAGCCACCGGACTAGCGGGAGGGCGATATACGAGCAGTACTTC | CASSHRTSGRAIYEQYF
many | NA | TRBJ1-2 | TRBV14 | TGTGCCAGCAGCCAATTCCCGACAGAGGACTATGGCTACACCTTC | CASSQFPTEDYGYTF
NA | NA | TRBJ1-1 | TRBV12-3/TRBV12-4 | TGTGCCAGCAGTTCGGGCAGTGGCACTGAAGCTTTCTTT | CASSSGSGTEAFF
many | NA | TRBJ1-5 | TRBV5-1 | TGCGCCAGCAGCCCGGTAATCGGCGGGCCCCAGCATTTT | CASSPVIGGPQHF
few | TRBD1 | TRBJ2-6 | TRBV9 | TGTGCCAGCAGCATACAGGGGGCTGGGGCCAACGTCCTGACTTTC | CASSIQGAGANVLTF
NA | TRBD1 | TRBJ2-7 | TRBV7-2 | TGTGCCAGCAGCTTAACGGGGACAGGGACCTACGAGCAGTACTTC | CASSLTGTGTYEQYF
many | NA | TRBJ2-3 | TRBV27 | TGTGCCAGCAGTCCCAGGGCGAAAGGGGGTACAGATACGCAGTATTTT | CASSPRAKGGTDTQYF
many | NA | TRBJ2-5 | TRBV28 | TGTGCCAGCAGTAGTAGTTCGGAGACCCAGTACTTC | CASSSSSETQYF
many | NA | TRBJ2-1 | TRBV29-1 | TGCAGCCCCTCGAAGGATGAGCAGTTCTTC | CSPSKDEQFF
NA | NA | TRBJ1-5 | TRBV12-3/TRBV12-4 | TGTGCCAGCAGAAGCGACAGTCCTCAGCCCCAGCATTTT | CASRSDSPQPQHF
many | NA | TRBJ1-1 | TRBV7-2 | TGTGCCAGCAGCCTATCAGGGCGCGGGCGCCACACTGAAGCTTTCTTT | CASSLSGRGRHTEAFF
NA | TRBD2 | TRBJ2-1 | TRBV4-2 | TGTGCCAGCAGCCAAGATCGTCGCGGGAGCCCGCCCTACAATGAGCAGTTCTTC | CASSQDRRGSPPYNEQFF
few | TRBD2 | TRBJ2-3 | TRBV5-1 | TGCGCCAGCAGCTTTGGTAGCGGGGTACTTTCTAGCACAGATACGCAGTATTTT | CASSFGSGVLSSTDTQYF
NA | NA | TRBJ2-7 | TRBV28 | TGTGCCAGCGGTCTTGGACAGTACTACGAGCAGTACTTC | CASGLGQYYEQYF
few | NA | TRBJ1-4 | TRBV24-1 | TGTGCCACCAGTGACACTAATGAAAAACTGTTTTTT | CATSDTNEKLFF
NA | NA | TRBJ2-5 | TRBV3-1 | TGTGCCAGCAGCCCTACTCGGACTCCAGGAGAGACCCAGTACTTC | CASSPTRTPGETQYF
few | NA | TRBJ2-1 | TRBV7-3 | TGTGCCAGCGCACGGGGGGCTACCAACAATGAGCAGTTCTTC | CASARGATNNEQFF
NA | TRBD2 | TRBJ2-1 | TRBV6-2/TRBV6-3 | TGTGCCAGCATCCCCCTAGCGGGTTGGGATGAGCAGTTCTTC | CASIPLAGWDEQFF